These T cell receptor beta chains were read from a single sample in a study of PD-1 blockade in classical Hodgkin lymphoma. TCRdb keeps only in-frame clones here, not all; method: immunoSEQ multiplex PCR. The sample includes about 84,000 clones, roughly nine tenths of them seen just once. The sequences come from peripheral blood mononuclear cells (PBMCs), collected at baseline. Source of these receptors: a human donor with classical Hodgkin lymphoma. The CDR3 runs from the conserved cysteine through the conserved F or W. Each record gives: D gene, clone size, J gene, V gene, CDR3 DNA, CDR3 protein. A D gene is named only where the DNA matches it firmly. Clone size is given for some rows only: seen once, a few or many times, or a class if the clone is expanded.

D: TRBD2
size: .
J: TRBJ2-1
V: TRBV4-1
DNA: TGCGCCAGCAGTGAAGGACTAGCGGGAGGGGGGTCCTACAATGAGCAGTTCTTC
CDR3: CASSEGLAGGGSYNEQFF

D: .
size: .
J: TRBJ1-2
V: TRBV6-6
DNA: TGTGCCAGCAGTTACTCGAGGCAGGGGAAAGAGTATGGCTACACCTTC
CDR3: CASSYSRQGKEYGYTF

D: .
size: .
J: TRBJ2-5
V: TRBV2
DNA: TGTGCCACCCAGGACCTGCCGGGGGAGACCCAGTACTTC
CDR3: CATQDLPGETQYF

D: .
size: few
J: TRBJ1-3
V: TRBV6-1
DNA: TGTGCCAGCAGCATACAGGGTCGGTCTGGAAACACCATATATTTT
CDR3: CASSIQGRSGNTIYF

D: TRBD2
size: .
J: TRBJ2-1
V: TRBV19
DNA: TGTGCCAGTAATACGGGACTACCTTACAATGAGCAGTTCTTC
CDR3: CASNTGLPYNEQFF

D: .
size: .
J: TRBJ2-7
V: TRBV27
DNA: TGTGCCAGCAGTTTCGGTCCGGGTGGCTACGAGCAGTACTTC
CDR3: CASSFGPGGYEQYF

D: .
size: .
J: TRBJ2-5
V: TRBV5-1
DNA: TGCGCCAGCAGCCCATCCGGAGAGACCCAGTACTTC
CDR3: CASSPSGETQYF

D: .
size: .
J: TRBJ2-1
V: TRBV7-9
DNA: TGTGCCAGCACCCCATCAAGAAGCTCCTACAATGAGCAGTTCTTC
CDR3: CASTPSRSSYNEQFF

D: .
size: .
J: TRBJ1-5
V: TRBV4-2
DNA: TGTGCCAGCAGCCAAGGTAATGAAGGGCCCCAGCATTTT
CDR3: CASSQGNEGPQHF

D: .
size: .
J: TRBJ1-5
V: TRBV27
DNA: TGTGCCAGCAGTTTGGGGGCGAGTCAGCCCCAGCATTTT
CDR3: CASSLGASQPQHF

D: TRBD1
size: .
J: TRBJ1-2
V: TRBV6-1
DNA: TGTGCCAGCAGTGAAGGACAGGGTCGACTAAGACCCTTC
CDR3: CASSEGQGRLRPF

D: TRBD2
size: .
J: TRBJ2-7
V: TRBV5-1
DNA: TGCGCCAGCAGCCCGGTGGGGACTAGTGCCTACGAGCAGTACTTC
CDR3: CASSPVGTSAYEQYF

D: TRBD1
size: few
J: TRBJ1-1
V: TRBV29-1
DNA: TGCAGCGCCCGACAGGGGGCAAACACTGAAGCTTTCTTT
CDR3: CSARQGANTEAFF

D: TRBD1
size: .
J: TRBJ2-7
V: TRBV7-9
DNA: TGTGCCAGCAGCACCGGGACAGGGGTATACGAGCAGTACTTC
CDR3: CASSTGTGVYEQYF

D: .
size: .
J: TRBJ2-2
V: TRBV5-4
DNA: TGTGCCAGCAGCTTGGCGACAGGGAGGGCCGGGGAGCTGTTTTTT
CDR3: CASSLATGRAGELFF

D: .
size: .
J: TRBJ2-3
V: TRBV29-1
DNA: TGCAGCGTAAGAGCGGGTACCTACGGGACCGGCGGCACAGATACGCAGTATTTT
CDR3: CSVRAGTYGTGGTDTQYF

D: .
size: .
J: TRBJ2-7
V: TRBV5-8
DNA: TGTGCCAGCAGCCCCCGGAGGGATGTGTCCTACGAGCAGTACTTC
CDR3: CASSPRRDVSYEQYF

D: .
size: .
J: TRBJ1-3
V: TRBV7-9
DNA: TGTGCCAGCAGCTTAAGTGAGACACCTGGAAACACCATATATTTT
CDR3: CASSLSETPGNTIYF

D: .
size: .
J: TRBJ2-1
V: TRBV5-1
DNA: TGCGCCAGTAAGCCCCCCCAGGGCTCGCGAAGAGGGGGCAATGAGCAGTTCTTC
CDR3: CASKPPQGSRRGGNEQFF

D: .
size: once
J: TRBJ2-1
V: TRBV28
DNA: TGTGCCAGCAGTACCCCCAGCGCGTACAATGAGCAGTTCTTC
CDR3: CASSTPSAYNEQFF

D: TRBD1
size: .
J: TRBJ2-4
V: TRBV27
DNA: TGTGCCAGCAGTTCGACAGGGGTTGACATTCAGTACTTC
CDR3: CASSSTGVDIQYF

D: .
size: .
J: TRBJ1-5
V: TRBV4-3
DNA: TGCGCCAGCAGCCAAGATCCCGGAATCAATCAGCCCCAGCATTTT
CDR3: CASSQDPGINQPQHF

D: .
size: .
J: TRBJ1-2
V: TRBV29-1
DNA: TGCAGCGTTAAGCCGGGGGCAAACGGCTACACCTTC
CDR3: CSVKPGANGYTF

D: TRBD1
size: .
J: TRBJ1-5
V: TRBV5-5
DNA: TGTGCCAGCAGCCCAGCACCGGGACAGGACTTTAATCAGCCCCAGCATTTT
CDR3: CASSPAPGQDFNQPQHF

D: .
size: .
J: TRBJ2-7
V: TRBV7-2
DNA: TGTGCCAGCAGCTTAGCGCTATCGGATCAGGGGAGGGCCGTGAACGAGCAGTACTTC
CDR3: CASSLALSDQGRAVNEQYF

D: TRBD2
size: .
J: TRBJ2-1
V: TRBV7-2
DNA: TGTGCCAGCAGCCTGGCCAGCGGGAGTCAAAATGAGCAGTTCTTC
CDR3: CASSLASGSQNEQFF

D: TRBD1
size: few
J: TRBJ1-4
V: TRBV12-5
DNA: TGTGCTAGTGGTTTGGGCGGACAGGGGGATGAAAAACTGTTTTTT
CDR3: CASGLGGQGDEKLFF

D: .
size: .
J: TRBJ1-1
V: TRBV7-9
DNA: TGTGCCAGCAGCTTAAGTCTTGCGATGAACACTGAAGCTTTCTTT
CDR3: CASSLSLAMNTEAFF

D: TRBD1
size: .
J: TRBJ1-1
V: TRBV5-1
DNA: TGCGCCAGCAGCTTTGGGGGACAGGGGGCTTGGGCTGAAGCTTTCTTT
CDR3: CASSFGGQGAWAEAFF

D: .
size: .
J: TRBJ2-1
V: TRBV29-1
DNA: TGCAGCGTTGAAGGGGATCTAGCGAGCAATGAGCAGTTCTTC
CDR3: CSVEGDLASNEQFF

D: .
size: .
J: TRBJ1-1
V: TRBV4-1
DNA: TGCGCCAGCAGCCAAGTGGCGGGGGCTGAAGCTTTCTTT
CDR3: CASSQVAGAEAFF

D: .
size: .
J: TRBJ2-3
V: TRBV20-1
DNA: TGCAGTGCTATGGCTGATACGCAGTATTTT
CDR3: CSAMADTQYF

D: .
size: .
J: TRBJ2-7
V: TRBV6-6
DNA: TGTGCCAGCAGTTACTCCGGCGAGGTCTACGAGCAGTACTTC
CDR3: CASSYSGEVYEQYF

D: .
size: .
J: TRBJ2-7
V: TRBV14
DNA: TGTGCCAGCAGCCAAATCGGTCAAAGGGGGAGCTCCTACGAGCAGTACTTC
CDR3: CASSQIGQRGSSYEQYF

D: .
size: .
J: TRBJ1-2
V: TRBV27
DNA: TGTGCCAGCAGGCCGCTTGGAGGACCTAACTATGGCTACACCTTC
CDR3: CASRPLGGPNYGYTF

D: TRBD1
size: .
J: TRBJ1-5
V: TRBV27
DNA: TGTGCCAGCAGTTTATCAGGGGGCTTGACTTATAGCAATCAGCCCCAGCATTTT
CDR3: CASSLSGGLTYSNQPQHF